Sequencing of this T cell receptor beta chain was carried out in a study of cytomegalovirus exposure and HLA in healthy donors. Study-level findings and limits: For most TCR sequences rarity was the rule, although some public TCRs occurred in many donors.

This CDR3 contains 15 residues. The J segment lost 4 bases and the V segment lost 7 bases, leaving 11 bases of the junction unmatched. The germline V gene has CDR1 MNHNS and CDR2 SASEGT. As for this clone: No antigen is known for it.

Primers included in the PCR were 60 Vbeta and 13 Jbeta primers. In the source study's methods: Some 80 million unique TCR beta chains, some 9.9 million shared, were counted in a later analysis. The protocol was immunoSEQ multiplex PCR, while the TCRdb copy is restricted to in-frame clones and leaves out a portion. The V and J calls and clone size come from that table; D and trimming were worked out from the DNA. Among 150,000 to 180,000 clones listed, 75% to 85% were seen once. The specimen sequenced was PBMCs. V usage is TRBV6-1 and J usage is TRBJ1-1, with 8 bases matching TRBD1. The TCR sequence derives from a woman in her thirties or forties in good health and CMV-seropositive. The CDR3 loop reads CASILTGGMGTEAFF. The DNA for the CDR3 is TGTGCCAGCATCCTAACAGGGGGTATGGGCACTGAAGCTTTCTTT.